The present T cell receptor beta chain was sequenced within a study of T cell changes during pregnancy in multiple sclerosis. Trimming cost V 5 bases and J 1 base; bases outside gene matches: 7. Germline CDR1 and CDR2: SNHLY and FYNNEI. This CDR3 spans 16 amino acids. Sequencing used immunoSEQ multiplex PCR; TCRdb keeps in-frame clones, though not all of them. The sample has over 50,000 clones; approximately 85% are singletons. Sample: peripheral blood, taken in the first trimester of pregnancy. The origin of this receptor is a female donor with multiple sclerosis, enrolled in a pregnancy study. The rearrangement uses TRBV2 and TRBJ2-2; 7 bases agree with TRBD2. The CDR3: CASSPRASGNTGELFF. CDR3 DNA: TGTGCCAGCAGTCCCAGGGCTAGCGGGAACACCGGGGAGCTGTTTTTT. Complete variable domain (other parts from reference TRBV2 and TRBJ2-2): EPEVTQTPSHQVTQMGQEVILRCVPISNHLYFYWYRQILGQKVEFLVSFYNNEISEKSEIFDDQFSVERPDGSNFTLKIRSTKLEDSAMYFCASSPRASGNTGELFFGEGSRLTVL.